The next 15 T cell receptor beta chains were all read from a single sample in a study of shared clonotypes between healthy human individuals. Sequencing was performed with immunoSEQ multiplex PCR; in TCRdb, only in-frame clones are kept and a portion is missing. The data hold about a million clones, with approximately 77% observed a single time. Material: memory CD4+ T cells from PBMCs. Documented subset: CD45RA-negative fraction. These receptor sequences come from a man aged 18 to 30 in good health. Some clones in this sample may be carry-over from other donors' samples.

CDR3 residues: CASSLNQEGYTF. The CDR3 DNA is TGTGCCAGCAGTTTGAACCAGGAAGGCTACACCTTC. The chain is built from TRBV28 and TRBJ1-2; D unclear. V was clipped by 3 bases and J by 8 bases, with 10 bases between them. The CDR3 has 12 residues. Germline values: CDR1 MDHEN, CDR2 SYDVKM.

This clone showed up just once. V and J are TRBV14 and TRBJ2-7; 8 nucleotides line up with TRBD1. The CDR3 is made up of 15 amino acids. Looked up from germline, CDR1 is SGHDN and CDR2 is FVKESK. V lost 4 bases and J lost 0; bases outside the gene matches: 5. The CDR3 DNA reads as TGTGCCAGCAGCCCGCAGGGGGCTCCCTCCTACGAGCAGTACTTC. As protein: CASSPQGAPSYEQYF. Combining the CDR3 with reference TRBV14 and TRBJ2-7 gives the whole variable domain EAGVTQFPSHSVIEKGQTVTLRCDPISGHDNLYWYRRVMGKEIKFLLHFVKESKQDESGMPNNRFLAERTGGTYSTLKVQPAELEDSGVYFCASSPQGAPSYEQYFGPGTRLTVT.

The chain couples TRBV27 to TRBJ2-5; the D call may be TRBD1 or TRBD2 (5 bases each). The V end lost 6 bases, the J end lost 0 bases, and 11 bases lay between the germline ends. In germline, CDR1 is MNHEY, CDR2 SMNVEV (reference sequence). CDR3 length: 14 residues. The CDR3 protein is CASSFTGHQETQYF. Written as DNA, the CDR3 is TGTGCCAGCAGCTTCACGGGACACCAAGAGACCCAGTACTTC.

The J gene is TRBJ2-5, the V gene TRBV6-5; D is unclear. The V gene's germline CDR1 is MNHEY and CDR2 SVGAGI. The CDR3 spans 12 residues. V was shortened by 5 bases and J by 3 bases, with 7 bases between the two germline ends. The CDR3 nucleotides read TGTGCCAGCAGTCAGGCGGAAGAGACCCAGTACTTC. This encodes CASSQAEETQYF.

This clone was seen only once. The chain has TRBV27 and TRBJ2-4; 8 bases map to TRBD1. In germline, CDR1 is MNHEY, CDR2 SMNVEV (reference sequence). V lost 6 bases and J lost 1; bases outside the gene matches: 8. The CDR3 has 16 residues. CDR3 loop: CASSQTDRVAKNIQYF. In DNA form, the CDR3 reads TGTGCCAGCAGCCAAACGGACAGGGTTGCCAAAAACATTCAGTACTTC.

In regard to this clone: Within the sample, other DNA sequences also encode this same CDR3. The CDR3 spells CASSLLGATNEKLFF. The CDR3 DNA reads as TGTGCCAGCAGTTTATTGGGTGCAACTAATGAAAAACTGTTTTTT. J is TRBJ1-4 and V is TRBV27; D unclear. This CDR3 region has 15 residues. Trimming stripped 1 base from V and 0 bases from J, with 6 bases between. The V gene's germline CDR1 is MNHEY and CDR2 SMNVEV (reference sequence).

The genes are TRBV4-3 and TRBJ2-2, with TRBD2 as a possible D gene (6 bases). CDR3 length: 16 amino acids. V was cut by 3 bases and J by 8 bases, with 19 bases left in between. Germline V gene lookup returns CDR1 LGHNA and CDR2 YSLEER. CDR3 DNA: TGCGCCAGCAGCCAGAAATGGCCTAGCGAGTCGGGGGAGCTGTTTTTT. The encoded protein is CASSQKWPSESGELFF.

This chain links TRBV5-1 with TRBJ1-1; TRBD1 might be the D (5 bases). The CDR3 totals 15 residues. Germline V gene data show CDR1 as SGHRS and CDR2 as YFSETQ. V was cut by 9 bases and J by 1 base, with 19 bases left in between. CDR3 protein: CATGRGGPENTEAFF. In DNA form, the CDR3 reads TGCGCCACCGGGCGTGGGGGACCTGAGAACACTGAAGCTTTCTTT.

The CDR3 loop reads CASSLGGLAGAHEQYF. The CDR3 DNA follows: TGTGCCAGCAGCTTGGGGGGACTAGCGGGAGCCCACGAGCAGTACTTC. This chain joins TRBV5-8 and TRBJ2-7, with 14 bases lining up with TRBD2. This CDR3 region has 16 residues. Germline CDR1 is SGHTS and CDR2 is YDEGEE. With 0 bases clipped from V and 5 bases from J, the junction kept 4 bases outside the gene matches.

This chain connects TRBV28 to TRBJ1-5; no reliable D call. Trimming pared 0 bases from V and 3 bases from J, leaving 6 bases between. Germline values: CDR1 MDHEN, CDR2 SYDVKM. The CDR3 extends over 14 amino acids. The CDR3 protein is CASSLWGNNQPQHF. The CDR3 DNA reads TGTGCCAGCAGTTTATGGGGGAACAATCAGCCCCAGCATTTT.

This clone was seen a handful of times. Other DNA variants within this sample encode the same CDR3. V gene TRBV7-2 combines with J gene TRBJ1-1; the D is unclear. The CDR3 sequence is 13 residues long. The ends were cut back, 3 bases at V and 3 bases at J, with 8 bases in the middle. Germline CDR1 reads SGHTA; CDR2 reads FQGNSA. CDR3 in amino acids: CASSLTPDTEAFF. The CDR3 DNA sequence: TGTGCCAGCAGCTTGACACCCGACACTGAAGCTTTCTTT.

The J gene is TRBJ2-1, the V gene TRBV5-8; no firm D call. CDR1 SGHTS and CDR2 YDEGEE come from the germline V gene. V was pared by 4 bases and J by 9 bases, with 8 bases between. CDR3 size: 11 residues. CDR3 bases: TGTGCCAGCAGCCCTTATCGTGAGCAGTTCTTC. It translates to CASSPYREQFF.

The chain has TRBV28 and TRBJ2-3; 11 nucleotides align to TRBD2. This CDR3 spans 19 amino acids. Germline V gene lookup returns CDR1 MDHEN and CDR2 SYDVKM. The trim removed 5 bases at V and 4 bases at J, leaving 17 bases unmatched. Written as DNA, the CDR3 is TGTGCCAGCAGTCCCCTCCTTACTAGCGGGAGTTCCGGGGCAGATACGCAGTATTTT. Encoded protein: CASSPLLTSGSSGADTQYF.

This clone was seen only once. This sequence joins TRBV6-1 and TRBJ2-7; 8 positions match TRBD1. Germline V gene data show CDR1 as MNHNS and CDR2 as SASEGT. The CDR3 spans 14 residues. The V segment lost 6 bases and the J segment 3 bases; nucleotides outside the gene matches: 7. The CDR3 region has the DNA TGTGCCAGCAGCGCGTCGGGACAGGACTACGAGCAGTACTTC. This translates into CASSASGQDYEQYF.

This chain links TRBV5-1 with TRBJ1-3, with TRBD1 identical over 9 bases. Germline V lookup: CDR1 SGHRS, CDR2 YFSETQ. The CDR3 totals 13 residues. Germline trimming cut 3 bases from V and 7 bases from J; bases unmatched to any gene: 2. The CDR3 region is CASSSDRGNTIYF. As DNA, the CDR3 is TGCGCCAGCAGCTCCGACAGGGGGAACACCATATATTTT. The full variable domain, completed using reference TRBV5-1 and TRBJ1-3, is KAGVTQTPRYLIKTRGQQVTLSCSPISGHRSVSWYQQTPGQGLQFLFEYFSETQRNKGNFPGRFSGRQFSNSRSEMNVSTLELGDSALYLCASSSDRGNTIYFGEGSWLTVV.